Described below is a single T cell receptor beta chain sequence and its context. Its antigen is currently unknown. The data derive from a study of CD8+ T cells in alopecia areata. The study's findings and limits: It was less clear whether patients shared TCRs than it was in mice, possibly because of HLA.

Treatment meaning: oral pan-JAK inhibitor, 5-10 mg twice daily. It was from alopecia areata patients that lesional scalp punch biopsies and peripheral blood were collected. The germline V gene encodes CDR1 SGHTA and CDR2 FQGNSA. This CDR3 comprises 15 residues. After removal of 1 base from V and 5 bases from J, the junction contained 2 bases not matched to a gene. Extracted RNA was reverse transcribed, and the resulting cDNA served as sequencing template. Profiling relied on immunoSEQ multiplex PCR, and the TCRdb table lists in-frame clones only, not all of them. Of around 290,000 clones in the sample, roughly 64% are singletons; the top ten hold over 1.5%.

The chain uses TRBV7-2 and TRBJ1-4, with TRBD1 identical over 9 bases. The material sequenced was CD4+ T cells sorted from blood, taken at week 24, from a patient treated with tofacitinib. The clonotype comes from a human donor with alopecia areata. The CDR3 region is CASSLEGTGNEKLFF. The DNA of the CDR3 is TGTGCCAGCAGCTTAGAAGGGACAGGGAATGAAAAACTGTTTTTT.